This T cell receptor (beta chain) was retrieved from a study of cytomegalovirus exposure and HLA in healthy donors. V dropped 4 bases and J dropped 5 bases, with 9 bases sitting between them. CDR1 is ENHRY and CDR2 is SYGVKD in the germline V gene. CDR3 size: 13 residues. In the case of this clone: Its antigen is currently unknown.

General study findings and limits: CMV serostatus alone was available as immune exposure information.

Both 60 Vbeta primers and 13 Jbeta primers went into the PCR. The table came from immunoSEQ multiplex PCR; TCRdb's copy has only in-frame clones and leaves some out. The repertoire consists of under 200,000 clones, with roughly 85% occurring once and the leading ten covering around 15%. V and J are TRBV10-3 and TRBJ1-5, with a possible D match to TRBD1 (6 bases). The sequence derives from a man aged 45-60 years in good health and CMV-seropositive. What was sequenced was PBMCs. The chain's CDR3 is CAISGTADQPQHF. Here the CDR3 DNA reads TGTGCCATCAGTGGGACAGCCGATCAGCCCCAGCATTTT.